Presented here are 13 T cell receptor beta chains from one specimen sequenced in a study of blood T cells in healthy people across ages. Alongside a J-beta primer mix, a sample-barcoded 5' primer served in a second PCR lasting 7 to 11 cycles. TCRdb ran MiXCR on the 5' RACE reads and lists one entry per CDR3 protein. Of 800,000 to 950,000 distinct CDR3 sequences in the sample, 45% to 50% are singletons; the top ten hold 13%. The sequenced material came from blood. These receptors originate from a man aged 30 to 45 in good health.

The genes are TRBV15 and TRBJ2-3; 9 bases are shared with TRBD2. CDR1 LNHNV and CDR2 YYDKDF come from the germline V gene (reference sequence). J was trimmed by 1 base and V by 0 bases; bases with no gene match: 5. This CDR3 is built from 17 residues. The CDR3 loop reads CATSRDRVAGGTDTQYF. In DNA, the CDR3 is TGTGCCACCAGCAGAGATCGGGTAGCGGGGGGCACAGATACGCAGTATTTT. Combining the CDR3 with reference TRBV15 and TRBJ2-3 gives the whole variable domain DAMVIQNPRYQVTQFGKPVTLSCSQTLNHNVMYWYQQKSSQAPKLLFHYYDKDFNNEADTPDNFQSRRPNTSFCFLDIRSPGLGDTAMYLCATSRDRVAGGTDTQYFGPGTRLTVL.

This clonotype was counted only a few times. The V and J genes are TRBV5-1 and TRBJ1-2; D call uncertain. CDR3 length equals 14 residues. Germline V gene lookup returns CDR1 SGHRS and CDR2 YFSETQ. Trimming pared 4 bases from V and 4 bases from J, leaving 14 bases between. CDR3 protein: CASSASANPYGYTF. The DNA for the CDR3 is TGCGCCAGCAGCGCCAGCGCTAACCCCTATGGCTACACCTTC.

J is TRBJ2-7 and V is TRBV4-1; 9 bases fit TRBD2. This CDR3 contains 17 residues. Germline CDR1 MGHRA, CDR2 YSYEKL. V lost 5 bases to trimming and J lost 0 bases; unmatched junction nucleotides: 11. The CDR3 nucleotides are TGCGCCAGCAGCGGACCCGGGACTAGCAGGAGCTCCTACGAGCAGTACTTC. Translated: CASSGPGTSRSSYEQYF.

The chain is built from TRBV25-1 and TRBJ2-5; D is unclear. The CDR3 is 11 amino acids. The V and J ends lost 1 base and 4 bases respectively, with 1 base between them. Germline assignment: CDR1 MGHDK and CDR2 SYGVNS. The CDR3 coding sequence is TGTGCCAGCAGTGAATCAGAGACCCAGTACTTC. It translates to CASSESETQYF.

V gene TRBV6-5 combines with J gene TRBJ1-4; D is undetermined. V was clipped by 6 bases and J by 10 bases, with 12 bases between them. CDR3 length: 12 residues. Germline V gene lookup returns CDR1 MNHEY and CDR2 SVGAGI. The CDR3 loop is CASRRTSGKLFF. The CDR3 region has the DNA TGTGCCAGCAGGCGGACCAGCGGAAAACTGTTTTTT.

The chain joins TRBV28 to TRBJ1-1; no clear D. The germline V gene encodes CDR1 MDHEN and CDR2 SYDVKM. CDR3 size: 13 residues. Trimming took off 8 bases at V and 0 bases at J, with 10 bases between the two ends. CDR3 coding DNA: TGTGCCAGCCCTTCGTCCATGAACACTGAAGCTTTCTTT. Protein: CASPSSMNTEAFF.

This sequence joins TRBV7-9 and TRBJ2-1, with 8 nucleotides matching TRBD2. The CDR3 runs 15 residues. Germline CDR1 SEHNR, CDR2 FQNEAQ (reference sequence). V was pared by 6 bases and J by 6 bases, with 10 bases of the junction left unmatched. The CDR3 DNA reads TGTGCCAGCAGATCTAGCGGGCCGGGTCGCAATGAGCAGTTCTTC. Amino acid sequence: CASRSSGPGRNEQFF. Looking up the rest from reference TRBV7-9 and TRBJ2-1 gives the full variable domain: DTGVSQNPRHKITKRGQNVTFRCDPISEHNRLYWYRQTLGQGPEFLTYFQNEAQLEKSRLLSDRFSAERPKGSFSTLEIQRTEQGDSAMYLCASRSSGPGRNEQFFGPGTRLTVL.

The gene calls are TRBV5-1 and TRBJ1-2; 7 positions match TRBD1. Germline CDR1 reads SGHRS; CDR2 reads YFSETQ. Trimming at V came to 0 bases and at J to 10 bases, leaving 9 bases not matched to a gene. The CDR3 contains 14 residues. In nucleotides, the CDR3 is TGCGCCAGCAGCTTGGAAAGGGGGCGCGACGACTACACCTTC. It codes for CASSLERGRDDYTF.

The table lists this clonotype with many counts. The rearrangement links TRBV2 to TRBJ2-3; a weak D match, TRBD1 (6 bases). Germline V CDR1 and CDR2: SNHLY, FYNNEI. The ends were cut back, 4 bases at V and 1 base at J, with 9 bases in the middle. The CDR3 runs 14 residues. The CDR3 sequence: CASSGPGGTDTQYF. CDR3 DNA: TGTGCCAGCAGTGGACCAGGGGGCACAGATACGCAGTATTTT.

This chain links TRBV3-1 with TRBJ2-7; 7 nucleotides match TRBD2. This CDR3 spans 15 amino acids. V dropped 1 base and J dropped 7; count of bases not matched to a gene: 10. Germline V gene lookup returns CDR1 LGHDT and CDR2 YNNKEL (reference sequence). The CDR3 nucleotides read TGTGCCAGCAGCCAAGGATCGGGAGGTGCGGGTGAGCAGTACTTC. Translating gives CASSQGSGGAGEQYF.

This clonotype was observed a few times. Written as DNA, the CDR3 is TGCAGCGCGAGGACGGCAGGGACCTACGAGCAGTACTTC. This translates into CSARTAGTYEQYF. The V call is TRBV29-1, the J call TRBJ2-7; tentative D call: TRBD1 (5 bases). Between the trimmed V and J ends, which lost 7 bases and 2 bases, there was a span of 15 bases. Germline CDR1 SQVTM, CDR2 ANQGSEA. The CDR3 sequence is 13 residues long.

This clonotype has more than one count but fewer than ten. The chain carries TRBV14 and TRBJ2-7; D may be TRBD1 (5 bases). Germline loops: CDR1 SGHDN, CDR2 FVKESK. V was pared by 5 bases and J by 2 bases, with 10 bases between. The CDR3 sequence is 13 residues long. In DNA, the CDR3 is TGTGCCAGCAGCGACAGCATGACCTACGAGCAGTACTTC. This encodes CASSDSMTYEQYF.

This clonotype has only a few counts. The rearrangement uses TRBV7-9 and TRBJ1-4; 9 nucleotides match TRBD1. Trimming at V came to 5 bases and at J to 8 bases, leaving 9 bases not matched to a gene. The germline CDR1 and CDR2 sequences are SEHNR and FQNEAQ (reference sequence). The CDR3 length is 15 residues. CDR3 sequence (DNA): TGTGCCAGCAGCCGCCCGGGACAGGGTTTAGAAAAACTGTTTTTT. Protein product: CASSRPGQGLEKLFF.